The 26 T cell receptor beta chains listed next were all sequenced from one sample in a study of blood T cells in healthy people across ages. Sample-barcoded 5' priming and a J-beta primer mix drove a second PCR of roughly 6 to 12 cycles. TCRdb itself ran the 5' RACE reads through MiXCR, one entry per CDR3 protein. This table has some 900,000 distinct CDR3 sequences, around 28% appearing once. Sequenced input: blood. Every receptor here comes from a woman older than 75 in good health.

As concerns this clonotype: This may be a read error: a much more frequent sequence differs by one nucleotide. The V gene is TRBV27, the J gene TRBJ2-7, with D perhaps assigned TRBD1 or TRBD2 (5 bases each). The CDR3 is 16 amino acids. The germline CDR1 and CDR2 sequences are MNHEY and SMNVEV (reference sequence). The CDR3 is CAGSLSSWGTSYEQYF. The CDR3 DNA reads as TGTGCCGGCAGTTTATCTAGCTGGGGGACCTCCTACGAGCAGTACTTC.

This clonotype was picked up a small number of times. The chain joins TRBV6-5 to TRBJ1-2; TRBD1 agrees at 7 bases. The V and J ends lost 1 base and 6 bases, in that order; junction bases with no gene match: 5. CDR3 length equals 14 residues. Germline CDR1 is MNHEY and CDR2 is SVGAGI. CDR3 coding DNA: TGTGCCAGCAGTTACTTACAGGGGAGGGATGGCTACACCTTC. Protein sequence: CASSYLQGRDGYTF.

This sequence joins TRBV27 and TRBJ2-3, with no clear D. In germline, CDR1 is MNHEY, CDR2 SMNVEV (reference sequence). Trimming removed 1 base from V and 0 bases from J, with 5 bases in between. The CDR3 has 14 amino acids. For the CDR3, the DNA is TGTGCCAGCAGTTTATACAGTAGCACAGATACGCAGTATTTT. Translation: CASSLYSSTDTQYF.

This clonotype was detected only a few times. The genes are TRBV7-2 and TRBJ1-1; 7 bases align to TRBD1. The CDR3 has 14 amino acids. Germline assignment: CDR1 SGHTA and CDR2 FQGNSA. With 5 bases clipped from V and 5 bases from J, the junction kept 8 bases outside the gene matches. This CDR3 reads CASSPARGETEAFF. The CDR3 DNA reads TGTGCCAGCAGCCCAGCCAGGGGGGAGACTGAAGCTTTCTTT.

This clonotype has just a few counts. The chain couples TRBV20-1 to TRBJ2-6; D is unclear. Trimming took off 0 bases at V and 3 bases at J, with 9 bases between the two ends. Looked up from germline, CDR1 is DFQATT and CDR2 is SNEGSKA (reference sequence). There are 15 residues in the CDR3. This chain's CDR3 is CSARDTAVGANVLTF. In DNA, the CDR3 is TGCAGTGCTAGAGATACGGCCGTTGGGGCCAACGTCCTGACTTTC.

This clonotype has only a few counts. The rearrangement joins TRBV5-4 to TRBJ2-3, with TRBD1 matching over 9 bases. Unmatched junction bases numbered 7, after V lost 4 bases and J lost 4 bases. The CDR3 is 15 residues long. CDR1 is SGHNT and CDR2 is YYREEE in the germline V gene (reference sequence). The DNA for the CDR3 is TGTGCCAGCAGCCCTGGACAGGGGCGACCAGATACGCAGTATTTT. This gives the protein CASSPGQGRPDTQYF.

This rearrangement joins TRBV12-3 or TRBV12-4 to TRBJ2-3, with D maybe TRBD1 (6 bases). The CDR3 length is 14 residues. Trimming shortened V by 6 bases and J by 11 bases, and 21 bases separated the two germline ends. The CDR3 loop is CASSPGHNTDVQYF. Here the CDR3 DNA reads TGTGCCAGCAGCCCGGGACATAACACAGATGTGCAGTATTTT.

This clonotype was detected ten times or more. The CDR3 DNA sequence: TGTGCCAGCAGCTTATCGGGACAGGGAGAGACCCAGTACTTC. This encodes CASSLSGQGETQYF. The gene calls are TRBV11-2 and TRBJ2-5, with 9 positions matching TRBD1. Losses at the gene ends were 2 bases for V and 4 bases for J; bases not matched to a gene: 2. Germline loops: CDR1 SGHAT, CDR2 FQNNGV. CDR3 length: 14 amino acids.

There are many counts of this clonotype. The germline gene is not matched at one end of the junction; a read error may be the cause. The V call is TRBV12-3 or TRBV12-4, the J call TRBJ2-7; D is unclear. The CDR3 covers 13 residues. CDR3 sequence (DNA): TGCGCCAGCAGCTTGGTCCCCTCCTACGAGCAGTACTTC. Its protein is CASSLVPSYEQYF.

Ten or more counts support this clonotype. The chain combines TRBV7-2 with TRBJ2-1, with a weak D call TRBD1 (5 bases). This CDR3 contains 14 residues. The V and J ends lost 3 bases and 14 bases respectively, with 20 bases between them. Germline-derived CDR1 and CDR2 are SGHTA and FQGNSA. Here the CDR3 DNA reads TGTGCCAGCAGCTTGGGCAGGGAATTTAGGTGGAAGTTCTTC. This encodes CASSLGREFRWKFF.

The chain carries TRBV6-1 and TRBJ1-6; perhaps TRBD1 as D (6 bases). The germline gives CDR1 MNHNS, CDR2 SASEGT. The ends were cut back, 7 bases at V and 0 bases at J, with 16 bases in the middle. The CDR3 contains 17 residues. The CDR3 nucleotides are TGTGCCAGCAACAGTCGACAGGAGAGCTCCTATAATTCACCCCTCCACTTT. Translating gives CASNSRQESSYNSPLHF.

This clonotype showed up just a few times. The V gene is TRBV12-3 or TRBV12-4, the J gene TRBJ1-3, with D unclear. The CDR3 spans 14 residues. The V end lost 10 bases, the J end lost 0 bases, and 13 bases lay between the germline ends. The CDR3 nucleotides are TGTGCCATCCCGGTAGGAACCTCTGGAAACACCATATATTTT. Its translation is CAIPVGTSGNTIYF.

The chain couples TRBV14 to TRBJ1-1; D is ambiguous. Germline V gives CDR1 SGHDN, CDR2 FVKESK. The ends were cut back, 0 bases at V and 3 bases at J, with 5 bases in the middle. The CDR3 is 13 residues long. The CDR3 nucleotides read TGTGCCAGCAGCCAAGAGGTGTACACTGAAGCTTTCTTT. Protein: CASSQEVYTEAFF. Using reference TRBV14 and TRBJ1-1 for the parts outside the CDR3, the full variable domain is EAGVTQFPSHSVIEKGQTVTLRCDPISGHDNLYWYRRVMGKEIKFLLHFVKESKQDESGMPNNRFLAERTGGTYSTLKVQPAELEDSGVYFCASSQEVYTEAFFGQGTRLTVV.

In the case of this clonotype: A much larger clone differs by one base, so this may be a read error. V and J are TRBV2 and TRBJ2-1, with D tentatively TRBD1 (5 bases). Trimming took off 6 bases at V and 0 bases at J, with 15 bases between the two ends. The CDR3 sequence is 16 residues long. Germline CDR1 SNHLY, CDR2 FYNNEI. CDR3 in amino acids: CASSLRRASSYNEQFF. In DNA form, the CDR3 reads TGTGCCAGCAGCCTGCGCAGGGCCAGCTCCTACAATGAGCAGTTCTTC.

This clonotype was counted at least ten times. The V call is TRBV20-1, the J call TRBJ1-5; TRBD1 agrees at 7 bases. Looked up from germline, CDR1 is DFQATT and CDR2 is SNEGSKA (reference sequence). The ends lost 1 base at V and 4 bases at J; junction bases unmatched: 1. The CDR3 contains 13 residues. The CDR3 bases are TGCAGTGCTAGAGGGGACAGTAATCAGCCCCAGCATTTT. Translating it yields CSARGDSNQPQHF.

This clonotype turned up a few times. The gene calls are TRBV7-2 and TRBJ1-3, with D tentatively TRBD1 (5 bases). The CDR3 is made up of 15 amino acids. V gave up 5 bases and J gave up 1 base, with 12 bases separating them. Germline CDR1 reads SGHTA; CDR2 reads FQGNSA. CDR3 DNA sequence: TGTGCCAGCAGCCGACAGCTCCCTTCTGGAAACACCATATATTTT. It encodes CASSRQLPSGNTIYF. Using reference TRBV7-2 and TRBJ1-3 for the parts outside the CDR3, the full variable domain is GAGVSQSPSNKVTEKGKDVELRCDPISGHTALYWYRQSLGQGLEFLIYFQGNSAPDKSGLPSDRFSAERTGGSVSTLTIQRTQQEDSAVYLCASSRQLPSGNTIYFGEGSWLTVV.

This clonotype turned up a few times. The chain uses TRBV6-5 and TRBJ2-2, with TRBD2 as a possible D gene (5 bases). Trimming removed 7 bases from V and 4 bases from J, with 10 bases in between. The CDR3 is made up of 13 amino acids. CDR1 and CDR2 from the germline V gene are MNHEY and SVGAGI. DNA for the CDR3: TGTGCCAGCACCCAGACTATCACCGGGGAGCTGTTTTTT. It encodes CASTQTITGELFF.

The sample holds many counts of this clonotype. The chain is built from TRBV7-2 and TRBJ2-7; D perhaps matches TRBD1 (6 bases). Looked up from germline, CDR1 is SGHTA and CDR2 is FQGNSA. This CDR3 has 13 residues. Trimming took off 5 bases at V and 3 bases at J, with 11 bases between the two ends. CDR3 in amino acids: CASSKEGGYEQYF. The CDR3 DNA is TGTGCCAGCAGCAAGGAAGGGGGCTACGAGCAGTACTTC.

The sample holds many counts of this clonotype. The chain is built from TRBV10-3 and TRBJ2-7; D remains ambiguous. Germline CDR1 is ENHRY and CDR2 is SYGVKD. Trimming pared 4 bases from V and 4 bases from J, leaving 11 bases between. The CDR3 contains 13 residues. In nucleotides, the CDR3 is TGTGCCATCAGTGGGGCGGTTGATTACGAGCAGTACTTC. It yields the protein CAISGAVDYEQYF.

V and J are TRBV12-3 or TRBV12-4 and TRBJ2-5; TRBD2 agrees at 13 bases. TRBJ2-7 explains the end of the DNA better; the J call may be wrong. The CDR3 is made up of 14 amino acids. CDR3 region: CASSKGLAGFEQYF. CDR3 nucleotide sequence: TGTGCCAGCAGTAAGGGACTAGCGGGATTCGAGCAGTACTTC.

Ten or more counts support this clonotype. V gene TRBV7-9 combines with J gene TRBJ2-3; a weak D match, TRBD2 (5 bases). The length of the CDR3 is 12 residues. Germline assignment: CDR1 SEHNR and CDR2 FQNEAQ (reference sequence). The V end lost 6 bases, the J end lost 4 bases, and 8 bases lay between the germline ends. The CDR3 loop reads CASRTIPDTQYF. The CDR3 bases are TGTGCCAGCAGGACTATTCCAGATACGCAGTATTTT.

The J gene is TRBJ1-2, the V gene TRBV7-9; D is uncertain. From germline, CDR1 is SEHNR and CDR2 FQNEAQ (reference sequence). The CDR3 covers 14 residues. Trimming cost V 0 bases and J 8 bases, with 13 bases left between them. The CDR3 nucleotides read TGTGCCAGCAGCTTAGCGGATGAGAGAGGCGGCTACACCTTC. Translated: CASSLADERGGYTF.

This clonotype was recorded many times. V usage is TRBV20-1 and J usage is TRBJ1-2; TRBD1 matches 8 bases. Trimming at V came to 3 bases and at J to 3 bases, leaving 6 bases not matched to a gene. CDR3 length: 14 amino acids. Germline V gives CDR1 DFQATT, CDR2 SNEGSKA (reference sequence). CDR3 amino acids: CSAREQGVYYGYTF. The CDR3 DNA is TGCAGTGCTAGGGAACAGGGGGTTTACTATGGCTACACCTTC.

The chain has TRBV3-1 and TRBJ2-6; maybe TRBD2 (6 bases). CDR1 and CDR2 (germline): LGHDT, YNNKEL (reference sequence). The V end lost 5 bases, the J end lost 4 bases, and 15 bases lay between the germline ends. There are 16 residues in the CDR3. This CDR3 reads CASSYGWGGGANVLTF. DNA of the CDR3: TGTGCCAGCAGCTACGGATGGGGAGGCGGGGCCAACGTCCTGACTTTC.

This rearrangement joins TRBV20-1 to TRBJ1-5, with 7 bases that match TRBD1. This CDR3 contains 12 residues. J was trimmed by 6 bases and V by 7 bases; bases with no gene match: 6. Germline V CDR1 and CDR2: DFQATT, SNEGSKA (reference sequence). The DNA for the CDR3 is TGCAGTGTGGAGGGGGCGGGTCAGCCCCAGCATTTT. Translating it yields CSVEGAGQPQHF.

This clonotype occurred many times. The rearrangement uses TRBV6-2 or TRBV6-3 and TRBJ2-3; TRBD1 matches 8 bases. Germline lookup yields CDR1 MNHEY and CDR2 SVGEGT. V lost 5 bases, J lost 3 bases, and 10 bases stayed unmatched. This CDR3 is 16 amino acids long. Written as DNA, the CDR3 is TGTGCCAGCAGTACGACAGGGGCCCTAGGGACAGATACGCAGTATTTT. Protein product: CASSTTGALGTDTQYF.